Shown below are 32 T cell receptor beta chains from a single sample sequenced in a study of long-term antiretroviral therapy in people with HIV (dated by TCRdb to 2022 to 2024). The immunoSEQ hsTCRB v3.0 assay was used at survey level resolution to sequence the TRB variable region. TCRdb retrieved this table from immuneACCESS and kept in-frame rearrangements only. Not all clones are present; in checked studies, unresolved V genes account for under half, and no reason is known for the remainder. For this sample there are 35,000 to 45,000 clones; about 94% appear just once. The top ten hold roughly 3.6% of the sample. Sequencing used unsorted PBMCs, obtained 4.1 years after starting antiretroviral therapy. The receptors come from a woman aged 45-65 years with HIV.

This clone was counted once. The chain recombines TRBV29-1 with TRBJ2-5, with 7 bases aligning to TRBD1. J gave up 3 bases and V 4 bases, and 8 bases lay outside the gene matches. CDR1 and CDR2 from the germline V gene are SQVTM and ANQGSEA. The CDR3 sequence is 14 residues long. The CDR3 region has the DNA TGCAGCGTTGCCCGGACAGGTCTCGAAGAGACCCAGTACTTC. Amino acid sequence: CSVARTGLEETQYF.

The J gene is TRBJ2-1, the V gene TRBV14; D uncertain. The germline V gene encodes CDR1 SGHDN and CDR2 FVKESK. Trimming removed 4 bases at V and 2 bases at J, with 15 bases between. The CDR3 extends over 16 amino acids. CDR3 protein: CASSLPGLRPYNEQFF. In DNA, the CDR3 is TGTGCCAGCAGCCTTCCGGGTCTAAGGCCCTACAATGAGCAGTTCTTC.

V usage is TRBV10-3 and J usage is TRBJ2-2; D uncertain. V was shortened by 6 bases and J by 6 bases, with 11 bases between the two germline ends. Per germline, CDR1 ENHRY and CDR2 SYGVKD. This CDR3 spans 13 amino acids. The CDR3 DNA reads TGTGCCATCAGGAACCAGGCCGCCGGGGAGCTGTTTTTT. Translating it yields CAIRNQAAGELFF.

The chain recombines TRBV15 with TRBJ1-2, with D tentatively TRBD1 (6 bases). Per germline, CDR1 LNHNV and CDR2 YYDKDF (reference sequence). The CDR3 sequence is 14 residues long. Trimming cost V 3 bases and J 6 bases, with 14 bases left between them. CDR3 nucleotides: TGTGCCACCAGCAGGGCTCCAGGGGAGGATGGCTACACCTTC. Its translation: CATSRAPGEDGYTF. The whole variable domain, filled in from reference TRBV15 and TRBJ1-2, reads DAMVIQNPRYQVTQFGKPVTLSCSQTLNHNVMYWYQQKSSQAPKLLFHYYDKDFNNEADTPDNFQSRRPNTSFCFLDIRSPGLGDTAMYLCATSRAPGEDGYTFGSGTRLTVV.

CDR3 sequence: CASSQDGQLDQPQHF. CDR3 nucleotides: TGTGCCAGCAGCCAAGACGGACAGTTGGACCAGCCCCAGCATTTT. The rearrangement links TRBV4-2 to TRBJ1-5, with D maybe TRBD1 (6 bases). This CDR3 region has 15 residues. The germline V and J ends were trimmed by 0 bases and 7 bases, with 13 bases remaining between them. Germline lookup yields CDR1 LGHNA and CDR2 YNFKEQ.

The CDR3 bases are TGCGCCAGCAGCTTCAGGGGCACCGGGGAGCTGTTTTTT. Protein product: CASSFRGTGELFF. The chain combines TRBV5-1 with TRBJ2-2, with D maybe TRBD1 (6 bases). The CDR3 totals 13 residues. Trimming stripped 2 bases from V and 4 bases from J, with 6 bases between. Germline V gene data show CDR1 as SGHRS and CDR2 as YFSETQ.

CDR3 in DNA: TGCGCCAGCAGCCGCGGACTAGCGGCCCTCCAAGAGACCCAGTACTTC. As protein: CASSRGLAALQETQYF. The chain employs TRBV4-1 and TRBJ2-5, with 10 bases fitting TRBD2. The CDR3 consists of 16 residues. The germline V gene has CDR1 MGHRA and CDR2 YSYEKL. The trim removed 4 bases at V and 1 base at J, leaving 6 bases unmatched.

The rearrangement links TRBV18 to TRBJ1-2; unclear D gene. The CDR3 is 13 residues long. Per the germline V gene, CDR1 is KGHSH and CDR2 is LQKENI. Trimming shortened V by 3 bases and J by 1 base, and 6 bases separated the two germline ends. CDR3 coding DNA: TGTGCCAGCTCACCCGGGGTTAACTATGGCTACACCTTC. Translation: CASSPGVNYGYTF.

The chain is built from TRBV11-2 and TRBJ2-5, with D unclear. The germline V gene encodes CDR1 SGHAT and CDR2 FQNNGV. This CDR3 has 12 residues. V was pared by 5 bases and J by 4 bases, with 8 bases between. The CDR3 DNA reads TGTGCCAGCAGCCCTCTGAGAGAGACCCAGTACTTC. It yields the protein CASSPLRETQYF.

The rearrangement uses TRBV7-2 and TRBJ1-1; D perhaps matches TRBD1 (6 bases). Trimming shortened V by 5 bases and J by 6 bases, and 13 bases separated the two germline ends. Per the germline V gene, CDR1 is SGHTA and CDR2 is FQGNSA. The CDR3 totals 13 residues. DNA for the CDR3: TGTGCCAGCAGCCGTTACAGGGAGTCTGAAGCTTTCTTT. This codes for CASSRYRESEAFF. Variable domain in full (rest from reference TRBV7-2 and TRBJ1-1): GAGVSQSPSNKVTEKGKDVELRCDPISGHTALYWYRQSLGQGLEFLIYFQGNSAPDKSGLPSDRFSAERTGGSVSTLTIQRTQQEDSAVYLCASSRYRESEAFFGQGTRLTVV.

The chain recombines TRBV11-2 with TRBJ1-4; 11 bases align to TRBD1. The V gene's germline CDR1 is SGHAT and CDR2 FQNNGV. V lost 4 bases, J lost 7 bases, and 5 bases stayed unmatched. The CDR3 extends over 15 amino acids. This chain's CDR3 is CASSSGTGGGEKLFF. The CDR3 coding sequence is TGTGCCAGCAGCTCCGGGACAGGGGGAGGTGAAAAACTGTTTTTT.

This sequence joins TRBV7-3 and TRBJ1-1, with 7 bases that match TRBD1. The CDR3 has 14 amino acids. V trimming: 5 bases; J trimming: 5 bases; junction bases outside the gene matches: 8. From germline, CDR1 is SGHTA and CDR2 FQGTGA. The CDR3 loop is CASSLYPGQTEAFF. In DNA, the CDR3 is TGTGCCAGCAGCCTATACCCGGGACAGACTGAAGCTTTCTTT.

The gene calls are TRBV30 and TRBJ1-4; TRBD1 is a possible D gene (5 bases). Germline-derived CDR1 and CDR2 are GTSNPN and SVGIG (reference sequence). The ends were cut back, 2 bases at V and 13 bases at J, with 14 bases in the middle. The CDR3 has 12 amino acids. CDR3 sequence (DNA): TGTGCCTGGAGTCTCGGGACCGGGGGACTGTTTTTT. It is translated as CAWSLGTGGLFF.

This chain links TRBV19 with TRBJ1-1; 7 bases map to TRBD1. Germline V gives CDR1 LNHDA, CDR2 SQIVND (reference sequence). After removal of 6 bases from V and 10 bases from J, the junction contained 8 bases not matched to a gene. This CDR3 has 12 residues. The CDR3 region has the DNA TGTGCCAGTAGCGACAGGGATGGAGTAGCTTTCTTT. Translating it yields CASSDRDGVAFF.

The CDR3 nucleotides read TGCGCCAGCAGCCCCGGACAGGGCGATGGCTACACCTTC. Its translation: CASSPGQGDGYTF. This chain links TRBV5-1 with TRBJ1-2, with 8 bases identical to TRBD1. The CDR3 spans 13 residues. The V segment lost 4 bases and the J segment 6 bases; nucleotides outside the gene matches: 5. Germline V gene lookup returns CDR1 SGHRS and CDR2 YFSETQ.

This sequence joins TRBV7-9 and TRBJ1-4, with D unresolved. V lost 0 bases, J lost 4 bases, and 9 bases lay in between. The CDR3 contains 15 residues. The germline gives CDR1 SEHNR, CDR2 FQNEAQ (reference sequence). CDR3 protein: CASSLARGNNEKLFF. CDR3 nucleotides: TGTGCCAGCAGCTTAGCTCGGGGTAATAATGAAAAACTGTTTTTT.

The V gene is TRBV7-2, the J gene TRBJ2-2, with TRBD2 as a possible D gene (5 bases). CDR3 length: 16 residues. Between the trimmed V and J ends, which lost 5 bases and 4 bases, there was a span of 17 bases. In germline, CDR1 is SGHTA, CDR2 FQGNSA. CDR3 residues: CASSRLSGLSTGELFF. In DNA, the CDR3 is TGTGCCAGCAGCCGGTTGTCAGGACTCTCCACCGGGGAGCTGTTTTTT.

The gene calls are TRBV7-2 and TRBJ2-3; 11 nucleotides agree with TRBD2. This CDR3 is 19 amino acids long. The germline CDR1 and CDR2 sequences are SGHTA and FQGNSA. The ends lost 0 bases at V and 2 bases at J; junction bases unmatched: 10. DNA for the CDR3: TGTGCCAGCAGCTTAGCTGGGCTAGCGGGGGGTTCCAACACAGATACGCAGTATTTT. Its protein is CASSLAGLAGGSNTDTQYF.

The chain joins TRBV19 to TRBJ1-3; 7 bases align to TRBD1. CDR3 length equals 14 residues. Germline trimming cut 6 bases from V and 2 bases from J; bases unmatched to any gene: 4. Germline CDR1 LNHDA, CDR2 SQIVND (reference sequence). The CDR3 here is CASRAGTAGNTIYF. The CDR3 nucleotides are TGTGCCAGTAGGGCCGGGACAGCTGGAAACACCATATATTTT.

The rearrangement uses TRBV27 and TRBJ1-1; 8 bases agree with TRBD1. Trimming took 3 bases from V and 10 from J; bases not matched to a gene: 1. Germline V gives CDR1 MNHEY, CDR2 SMNVEV (reference sequence). This CDR3 spans 11 amino acids. The CDR3 region has the DNA TGTGCCAGCAGTTTCAGGGGGCGAGCTTTCTTT. Translation gives CASSFRGRAFF.

The chain recombines TRBV5-8 with TRBJ1-1, with no clear D. Trimming cost V 0 bases and J 6 bases, with 6 bases left between them. There are 12 residues in the CDR3. Germline V lookup: CDR1 SGHTS, CDR2 YDEGEE. DNA of the CDR3: TGTGCCAGCAGCTTGGTGCAGGCTGAAGCTTTCTTT. Its protein is CASSLVQAEAFF. Supplemented by reference TRBV5-8 and TRBJ1-1, the full variable domain reads EAGVTQSPTHLIKTRGQQATLRCSPISGHTSVYWYQQALGLGLQFLLWYDEGEERNRGNFPPRFSGRQFPNYSSELNVNALELEDSALYLCASSLVQAEAFFGQGTRLTVV.

V gene TRBV27 combines with J gene TRBJ2-5; 13 bases fit TRBD2. The germline V gene encodes CDR1 MNHEY and CDR2 SMNVEV (reference sequence). The CDR3 has 18 amino acids. With 5 bases clipped from V and 5 bases from J, the junction kept 14 bases outside the gene matches. This chain's CDR3 is CASSPNGLAGASYETQYF. In nucleotides, the CDR3 is TGTGCCAGCAGTCCAAATGGACTAGCGGGGGCATCCTATGAGACCCAGTACTTC.

This clone has a handful of counts. The chain employs TRBV7-9 and TRBJ2-7; D possibly corresponds to TRBD2 (5 bases). Germline values: CDR1 SEHNR, CDR2 FQNEAQ (reference sequence). The CDR3 has 16 amino acids. Between the trimmed V and J ends, which lost 0 bases and 4 bases, there was a span of 16 bases. CDR3 DNA sequence: TGTGCCAGCAGCTTAGCGAGGGTGGGTACGAGGTACGAGCAGTACTTC. Encoded protein: CASSLARVGTRYEQYF.

This clone appeared a few times. The J gene is TRBJ1-2, the V gene TRBV6-1; TRBD1 matches at 7 bases. CDR1 and CDR2 from the germline V gene are MNHNS and SASEGT. V dropped 6 bases and J dropped 2; count of bases not matched to a gene: 9. The CDR3 runs to 15 residues. This CDR3 is CASRLQGNENYGYTF. The CDR3 coding sequence is TGTGCCAGCAGATTACAGGGGAACGAGAACTATGGCTACACCTTC.

CDR3 sequence: CASRRTGSNQPQHF. CDR3 DNA sequence: TGTGCCAGCAGGCGGACAGGAAGCAATCAGCCCCAGCATTTT. The gene calls are TRBV7-9 and TRBJ1-5, with 7 bases lining up with TRBD1. Germline V CDR1 and CDR2: SEHNR, FQNEAQ (reference sequence). This CDR3 has 14 residues. The ends lost 6 bases at V and 1 base at J; junction bases unmatched: 3.

The V and J genes are TRBV30 and TRBJ2-1; 11 positions agree with TRBD2. Per the germline V gene, CDR1 is GTSNPN and CDR2 is SVGIG (reference sequence). The CDR3 totals 12 residues. V was pared by 5 bases and J by 12 bases, with 6 bases of the junction left unmatched. The CDR3 region is CAWDRLAGGQFF. CDR3 DNA: TGTGCCTGGGACAGGCTAGCGGGGGGGCAGTTCTTC.

The chain uses TRBV6-1 and TRBJ1-3, with a weak D call TRBD1 (5 bases). V lost 5 bases and J 1 base, leaving 12 bases between the germline ends. CDR3 length equals 15 residues. Germline lookup yields CDR1 MNHNS and CDR2 SASEGT. The CDR3 reads CASSPRSGSGNTIYF. The CDR3 coding sequence is TGTGCCAGCAGTCCTCGTTCAGGGTCTGGAAACACCATATATTTT.

The gene calls are TRBV5-1 and TRBJ1-3; the match to TRBD1 covers 9 bases. Germline V gene sequence: CDR1 SGHRS, CDR2 YFSETQ. CDR3 size: 19 residues. V gave up 4 bases and J gave up 1 base; unmatched junction bases: 15. CDR3 residues: CASSRTPGQGARSGNTIYF. DNA of the CDR3: TGCGCCAGCAGCAGGACGCCGGGACAGGGAGCACGTTCTGGAAACACCATATATTTT.

J is TRBJ1-2 and V is TRBV4-3; a weak D match, TRBD1 (5 bases). With 3 bases removed from V and 8 bases from J, the gap between germline ends came to 16 bases. Germline V CDR1 and CDR2: LGHNA, YSLEER. CDR3 length: 14 amino acids. The CDR3 DNA follows: TGCGCCAGCAGCCACGGGCTACGGGACGAGGGCTACACCTTC. This gives the protein CASSHGLRDEGYTF.

The genes are TRBV6-4 and TRBJ2-1, with D perhaps assigned TRBD1 or TRBD2 (6 bases each). Trimming removed 3 bases at V and 6 bases at J, with 15 bases between. CDR3 length: 15 residues. CDR1 MRHNA and CDR2 SNTAGT come from the germline V gene. CDR3 DNA sequence: TGTGCCAGCAGTGAACCGGGGGCAACCACCAATGAGCAGTTCTTC. Protein product: CASSEPGATTNEQFF.

This chain links TRBV6-1 with TRBJ2-7; perhaps TRBD2 as D (6 bases). Trimming shortened V by 1 base and J by 2 bases, and 12 bases separated the two germline ends. This CDR3 region has 15 residues. Per germline, CDR1 MNHNS and CDR2 SASEGT. CDR3: CASSEEMGGTYEQYF. CDR3 coding DNA: TGTGCCAGCAGTGAAGAAATGGGGGGAACCTACGAGCAGTACTTC.

This clone appeared a single time. The rearrangement uses TRBV6-5 and TRBJ1-1; weak D call: TRBD1 (5 bases). V shed 2 bases and J shed 5 bases, with 9 bases lying between them. The germline gives CDR1 MNHEY, CDR2 SVGAGI. The length of the CDR3 is 13 residues. In nucleotides, the CDR3 is TGTGCCAGCAGTTACCAGGGATGGACTGAAGCTTTCTTT. Translated: CASSYQGWTEAFF.